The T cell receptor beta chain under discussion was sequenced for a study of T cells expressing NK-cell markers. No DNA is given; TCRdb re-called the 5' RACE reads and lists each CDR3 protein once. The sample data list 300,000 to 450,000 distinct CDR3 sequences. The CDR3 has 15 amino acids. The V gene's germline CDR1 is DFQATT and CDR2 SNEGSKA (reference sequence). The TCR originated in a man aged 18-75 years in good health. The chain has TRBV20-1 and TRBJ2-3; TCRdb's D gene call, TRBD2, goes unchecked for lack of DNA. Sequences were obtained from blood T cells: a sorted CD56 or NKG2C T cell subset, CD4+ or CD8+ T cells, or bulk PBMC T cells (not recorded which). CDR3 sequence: CSASLLAGAGNTQYF.